These 7 T cell receptor beta chains were sequenced from one sample in a study of long-term antiretroviral therapy in people with HIV. They ran version v3.0 of the immunoSEQ assay at survey level. The data were produced by immunoSEQ multiplex PCR, yet TCRdb's version contains in-frame clones alone and is incomplete. Of around 9,500 clones in the sample, about 77% are singletons; the top ten hold 11% to 15%. The sequencing here drew on unsorted PBMCs, taken 0.4 years before starting antiretroviral therapy. Source of these receptors: a man aged 30-40 years with HIV.

The chain has TRBV5-1 and TRBJ2-7; D gene uncertain. This CDR3 has 13 amino acids. Germline V CDR1 and CDR2: SGHRS, YFSETQ. V lost 2 bases and J 6 bases, leaving 12 bases between the germline ends. CDR3 nucleotide sequence: TGCGCCAGCAGCTTCGATGGGGTGGGCGAGCAGTACTTC. Translation: CASSFDGVGEQYF.

The gene calls are TRBV28 and TRBJ2-7, with D perhaps assigned TRBD1 or TRBD2 (5 bases each). The length of the CDR3 is 14 residues. V was trimmed by 5 bases and J by 0 bases, leaving 11 bases between them. From germline, CDR1 is MDHEN and CDR2 SYDVKM. In DNA form, the CDR3 reads TGTGCCAGCAGTCCCTTGGGGGTCTCCTACGAGCAGTACTTC. Amino acids: CASSPLGVSYEQYF. The complete variable domain, with remaining parts taken from reference TRBV28 and TRBJ2-7, reads DVKVTQSSRYLVKRTGEKVFLECVQDMDHENMFWYRQDPGLGLRLIYFSYDVKMKEKGDIPEGYSVSREKKERFSLILESASTNQTSMYLCASSPLGVSYEQYFGPGTRLTVT.

This clone was detected only a few times. This sequence joins TRBV6-5 and TRBJ1-2; unclear D gene. Germline-derived CDR1 and CDR2 are MNHEY and SVGAGI. The CDR3 length is 14 residues. V was clipped by 8 bases and J by 3 bases, with 16 bases between them. CDR3 in amino acids: CASRGWEGDYGYTF. The DNA for the CDR3 is TGTGCCAGCCGTGGGTGGGAGGGAGACTATGGCTACACCTTC.

This clone has just one count. The chain uses TRBV7-8 and TRBJ2-7; D unclear. V was cut by 1 base and J by 6 bases, with 7 bases left in between. Germline CDR1 SGHVS, CDR2 FQNEAQ. The CDR3 sequence is 12 residues long. The CDR3 region is CASSLVSGEQYF. The CDR3 DNA is TGTGCCAGCAGCTTAGTGTCGGGCGAGCAGTACTTC.

This chain connects TRBV7-8 to TRBJ2-2; 13 positions match TRBD2. The CDR3 totals 18 residues. Germline CDR1 and CDR2: SGHVS and FQNEAQ. After removal of 5 bases from V and 4 bases from J, the junction contained 10 bases not matched to a gene. CDR3 nucleotides: TGTGCCAGCAGCATACTAGCGGGAGGGACCTATGGCACCGGGGAGCTGTTTTTT. Its protein is CASSILAGGTYGTGELFF.

CDR3 DNA: TGTGCCAGCAGCGTAAGTAACCAGCCACCCCTCCACTTT. Translating gives CASSVSNQPPLHF. V gene TRBV9 combines with J gene TRBJ1-6, with D unclear. Germline V gene data show CDR1 as SGDLS and CDR2 as YYNGEE. Trimming took 1 base from V and 11 from J, leaving 10 bases between them. The CDR3 runs 13 residues. The full variable domain, rest sourced from reference TRBV9 and TRBJ1-6, is DSGVTQTPKHLITATGQRVTLRCSPRSGDLSVYWYQQSLDQGLQFLIQYYNGEERAKGNILERFSAQQFPDLHSELNLSSLELGDSALYFCASSVSNQPPLHFGNGTRLTVT.

The chain recombines TRBV5-6 with TRBJ2-7, with a possible D match to TRBD1 (5 bases). The CDR3 contains 12 residues. The germline V gene has CDR1 SGHDT and CDR2 YYEEEE. V was clipped by 7 bases and J by 4 bases, with 12 bases between them. CDR3 region: CASSLQEYEQYF. The CDR3 coding sequence is TGTGCCAGCTCATTACAGGAGTACGAGCAGTACTTC.